The clone carrying this T cell receptor (beta chain) was seen more than once but under ten times. Its specificity is unknown. The V gene lost 4 bases and the J gene lost 4 bases, with 8 bases spanning the gap. The CDR3 totals 14 residues. TCRdb itself ran the 5' RACE reads through MiXCR, one entry per CDR3 protein. The sample lists just over 60,000 distinct CDR3 sequences; 9% to 9.5% were seen once. The sample originates from a study of T-cell memory formation after mild COVID-19. Across the study: Largely, the TCR clusters proved donor specific.

The study's findings and limits: Still unconfirmed is whether the second-wave clones peaking on day 37 recognized SARS-CoV-2. Of the contracting clones, CD4+ ones lay mainly in CM and EM, and CD8+ ones in EMRA. Day 15 to 85 contracting clones showed balanced CD4/CD8; day 15 to 37 expanders favored CD4+.

The sequenced material came from PBMCs or a T cell subset sorted from them (not recorded which). This clonotype originated in a man aged 18-30 years who had mild COVID-19 (a few samples of this study predate the infection). Cell type and time point are not known. The V and J genes are TRBV12-3 or TRBV12-4 and TRBJ1-6; no firm D call. The DNA of the CDR3 is TGTGCCAGCAGTTCCCTAGGGTATAATTCACCCCTCCACTTT. This gives the protein CASSSLGYNSPLHF.